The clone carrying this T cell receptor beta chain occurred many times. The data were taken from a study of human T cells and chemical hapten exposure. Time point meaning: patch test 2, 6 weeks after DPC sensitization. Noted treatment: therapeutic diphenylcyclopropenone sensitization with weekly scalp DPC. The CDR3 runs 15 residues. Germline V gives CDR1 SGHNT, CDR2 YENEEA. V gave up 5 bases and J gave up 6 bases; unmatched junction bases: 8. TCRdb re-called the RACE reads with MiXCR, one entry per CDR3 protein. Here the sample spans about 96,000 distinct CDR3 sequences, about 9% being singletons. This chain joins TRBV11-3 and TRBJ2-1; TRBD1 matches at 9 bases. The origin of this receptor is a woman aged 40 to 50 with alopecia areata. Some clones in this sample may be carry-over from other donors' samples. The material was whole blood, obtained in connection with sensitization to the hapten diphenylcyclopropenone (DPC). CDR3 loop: CASSPRQGGLNEQFF. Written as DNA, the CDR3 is TGTGCCAGCAGCCCCCGACAGGGGGGCCTCAATGAGCAGTTCTTC.